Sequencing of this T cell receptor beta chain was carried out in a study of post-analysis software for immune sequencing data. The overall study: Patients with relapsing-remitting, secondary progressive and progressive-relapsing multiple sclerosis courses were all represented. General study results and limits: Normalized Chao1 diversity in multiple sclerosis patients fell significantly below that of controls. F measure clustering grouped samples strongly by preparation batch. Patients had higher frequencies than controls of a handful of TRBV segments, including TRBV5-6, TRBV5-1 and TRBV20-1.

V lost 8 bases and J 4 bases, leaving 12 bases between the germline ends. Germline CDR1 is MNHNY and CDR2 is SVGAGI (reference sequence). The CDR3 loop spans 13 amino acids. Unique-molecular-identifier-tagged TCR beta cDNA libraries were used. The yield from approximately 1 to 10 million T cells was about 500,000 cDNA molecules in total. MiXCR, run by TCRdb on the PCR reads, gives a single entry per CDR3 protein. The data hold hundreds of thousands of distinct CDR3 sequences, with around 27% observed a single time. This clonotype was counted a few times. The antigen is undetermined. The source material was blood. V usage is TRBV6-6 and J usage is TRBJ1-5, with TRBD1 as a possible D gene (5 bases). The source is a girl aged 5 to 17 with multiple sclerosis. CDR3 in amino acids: CASHRGRNQPQHF. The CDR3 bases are TGTGCCAGCCATAGGGGTCGGAATCAGCCCCAGCATTTT.